A selection of T cell receptor beta chains follows, all from one sample in a study of beta chain features in type 1 diabetes. The repertoire was sequenced with immunoSEQ multiplex PCR; TCRdb's copy has only in-frame clones and lacks some. The sample contains some 410,000 clones, approximately 10% of which appear only once. Sequencing was done on a sample of naive CD4+ T cells from blood. The receptors derive from a woman aged 18-35 years in good health. CDR3s leave out the opening cysteine and the closing phenylalanine or tryptophan. Each record gives: J gene, V gene, CDR3 protein.

J gene: TRBJ1-2
V gene: TRBV2
CDR3 protein: ASRPPAGNGYT

J gene: TRBJ2-1
V gene: TRBV29-1
CDR3 protein: SVVPTTHEQF

J gene: TRBJ2-3
V gene: TRBV7-9
CDR3 protein: ASSPYTFRGDTQY

J gene: TRBJ1-1
V gene: TRBV14
CDR3 protein: ASSQLTWGTEAF

J gene: TRBJ2-5
V gene: TRBV15
CDR3 protein: ATRLAGGPWTQY

J gene: TRBJ2-1
V gene: TRBV13
CDR3 protein: ASSYMTGGRTEQF

J gene: TRBJ1-1
V gene: TRBV2
CDR3 protein: ASSGDRNTEAF

J gene: TRBJ2-7
V gene: TRBV7-3
CDR3 protein: ASSSGLGEQY

J gene: TRBJ2-7
V gene: TRBV4-3
CDR3 protein: ASSQALRVRDNEQY

J gene: TRBJ2-7
V gene: TRBV7-2
CDR3 protein: ASSSSSAGGAYEQY

J gene: TRBJ1-5
V gene: TRBV30
CDR3 protein: AWSVDRGVQPQH

J gene: TRBJ2-2
V gene: TRBV4-1
CDR3 protein: ASSQDATGVGTGELF

J gene: TRBJ2-1
V gene: TRBV6-5
CDR3 protein: ASSQGNEQF

J gene: TRBJ2-3
V gene: TRBV9
CDR3 protein: ASSGTGTGAPTDTQY

J gene: TRBJ1-2
V gene: TRBV19
CDR3 protein: ASSERGGYT

J gene: TRBJ2-7
V gene: TRBV9
CDR3 protein: ASSWGRVSYEQY

J gene: TRBJ2-5
V gene: TRBV7-9
CDR3 protein: ASSQSETQY

J gene: TRBJ1-4
V gene: TRBV7-9
CDR3 protein: ASSLGRGEKLF

J gene: TRBJ2-1
V gene: TRBV25-1
CDR3 protein: ASSGLSPNEQF

J gene: TRBJ1-1
V gene: TRBV9
CDR3 protein: ASSVDTAPEGREAF